What follows are 27 T cell receptor beta chains derived from one specimen sequenced in a study of memory CD8 T cells in hepatitis C reinfection. Specified time point: peak reinfection, 3 to 8 weeks after reinfection detection. No in vitro expansion preceded TCR sequencing of the sorted cells. Using immunoSEQ multiplex PCR, the repertoire was profiled, and TCRdb retains in-frame clones only, with some absent. Counted here are 35,000 to 55,000 clones, roughly 90% occurring once; the ten biggest clones make up 1% to 1.5%. The sequencing sample was made of naive CD8+ T cells sorted from blood. These receptors were taken from a man younger than 35 with hepatitis C virus infection.

The V and J genes are TRBV4-1 and TRBJ2-5, with 7 bases aligning to TRBD1. The CDR3 covers 16 residues. The trim removed 4 bases at V and 2 bases at J, leaving 10 bases unmatched. Per germline, CDR1 MGHRA and CDR2 YSYEKL. The CDR3 DNA reads as TGCGCCAGCAGCCCGCAGGTAGGGGGCGGACAAGAGACCCAGTACTTC. Translating it yields CASSPQVGGGQETQYF.

The chain uses TRBV7-6 and TRBJ2-1, with D unclear. There are 14 residues in the CDR3. Germline CDR1 SGHVS, CDR2 FNYEAQ. With 5 bases removed from V and 3 bases from J, the gap between germline ends came to 11 bases. Here the CDR3 reads CASSALRYYNEQFF. CDR3 DNA: TGTGCCAGCAGCGCTCTACGGTACTACAATGAGCAGTTCTTC.

Notes on this clone: A junction end diverges from the germline sequence, so it may reflect a read error. The chain carries TRBV5-4 and TRBJ2-1; 12 bases align to TRBD2. Germline V gives CDR1 SGHNT, CDR2 YYREEE (reference sequence). The CDR3 sequence is 17 residues long. This chain's CDR3 is CASSFGTSGYSNNEQFF. CDR3 nucleotide sequence: TGTGCCAGCAGCTTCGGGACTAGCGGGTACTCCAACAATGAGCAGTTCTTC.

The genes are TRBV5-8 and TRBJ2-5; D gene ambiguous. Germline lookup yields CDR1 SGHTS and CDR2 YDEGEE. Trimming took 0 bases from V and 6 from J, leaving 6 bases between them. The CDR3 loop spans 12 amino acids. CDR3 in amino acids: CASSLDPKTQYF. CDR3 in DNA: TGTGCCAGCAGCTTGGATCCTAAGACCCAGTACTTC.

V usage is TRBV4-1 and J usage is TRBJ1-1; D is ambiguous. Germline CDR1 is MGHRA and CDR2 is YSYEKL. V was trimmed by 0 bases and J by 1 base, leaving 6 bases between them. This CDR3 region has 14 residues. The CDR3 DNA is TGCGCCAGCAGCCAAGAAGGGAGGAACACTGAAGCTTTCTTT. It is translated as CASSQEGRNTEAFF.

Only a few counts were recorded for this clone. One end of the junction is discordant with germline, which a read error may explain. The chain uses TRBV4-1 and TRBJ1-5, with a weak D call TRBD1 (6 bases). Germline-derived CDR1 and CDR2 are MGHRA and YSYEKL. The CDR3 contains 14 residues. The CDR3 sequence: CASSKDTGQQPQHF. CDR3 DNA: TGCGCCAGCAGCAAAGATACTGGACAGCAGCCCCAGCATTTT.

This rearrangement joins TRBV2 to TRBJ1-1; 7 positions agree with TRBD1. V shed 3 bases and J 4 bases; nucleotides not matched to a gene: 2. The CDR3 covers 13 residues. Germline loops: CDR1 SNHLY, CDR2 FYNNEI. The CDR3 is CASSEGTATEAFF. CDR3 in DNA: TGTGCCAGCAGTGAGGGGACAGCCACTGAAGCTTTCTTT. Full variable domain (remainder filled in from reference TRBV2 and TRBJ1-1): EPEVTQTPSHQVTQMGQEVILRCVPISNHLYFYWYRQILGQKVEFLVSFYNNEISEKSEIFDDQFSVERPDGSNFTLKIRSTKLEDSAMYFCASSEGTATEAFFGQGTRLTVV.

The J gene is TRBJ2-5, the V gene TRBV7-6; possible D gene TRBD2, 6 bases. Germline assignment: CDR1 SGHVS and CDR2 FNYEAQ. CDR3 length: 19 amino acids. V gave up 4 bases and J gave up 0 bases, with 24 bases separating them. CDR3 loop: CASSSRSPRGWGYQETQYF. The CDR3 DNA reads as TGTGCCAGCAGCTCTCGCTCCCCCCGGGGGTGGGGGTACCAAGAGACCCAGTACTTC.

The V and J genes are TRBV29-1 and TRBJ2-2; D might be TRBD2 (5 bases). The length of the CDR3 is 15 residues. V was shortened by 5 bases and J by 1 base, with 14 bases between the two germline ends. CDR1 is SQVTM and CDR2 is ANQGSEA in the germline V gene. This CDR3 reads CSVLWAGKNTGELFF. As DNA, the CDR3 is TGCAGCGTTCTCTGGGCGGGTAAGAACACCGGGGAGCTGTTTTTT.

The CDR3 DNA reads TGCGCCAGCAGCCACCCTCGAGGTACTGAAGCTTTCTTT. It codes for CASSHPRGTEAFF. The rearrangement joins TRBV4-3 to TRBJ1-1; D remains ambiguous. Trimming left V 3 bases short and J 5 bases short, with 10 bases between. The CDR3 spans 13 residues. Germline loops: CDR1 LGHNA, CDR2 YSLEER.

In its sample, this clone was seen a few times. This sequence joins TRBV5-4 and TRBJ1-1; D may be TRBD1 (6 bases). The germline V gene encodes CDR1 SGHNT and CDR2 YYREEE (reference sequence). This CDR3 spans 14 amino acids. Deletions cut 4 bases from V and 0 bases from J, with 10 bases between. CDR3: CASSPGGLNTEAFF. Here the CDR3 DNA reads TGTGCCAGCAGCCCGGGGGGCCTGAACACTGAAGCTTTCTTT. The variable domain in full, completed from reference TRBV5-4 and TRBJ1-1, reads ETGVTQSPTHLIKTRGQQVTLRCSSQSGHNTVSWYQQALGQGPQFIFQYYREEENGRGNFPPRFSGLQFPNYSSELNVNALELDDSALYLCASSPGGLNTEAFFGQGTRLTVV.

This sequence joins TRBV7-9 and TRBJ1-1; 9 nucleotides align to TRBD1. With 3 bases clipped from V and 1 base from J, the junction kept 0 bases outside the gene matches. Per the germline V gene, CDR1 is SEHNR and CDR2 is FQNEAQ (reference sequence). The CDR3 consists of 14 residues. The CDR3 loop reads CASSLGQGNTEAFF. The CDR3, as DNA: TGTGCCAGCAGCTTGGGACAGGGGAACACTGAAGCTTTCTTT.

V gene TRBV5-1 combines with J gene TRBJ2-7, with 11 bases aligning to TRBD2. The CDR3 extends over 15 amino acids. The ends lost 5 bases at V and 2 bases at J; junction bases unmatched: 6. Germline-derived CDR1 and CDR2 are SGHRS and YFSETQ. The CDR3 sequence: CASSLAGGGTYEQYF. As DNA, the CDR3 is TGCGCCAGCAGTCTAGCGGGAGGAGGAACCTACGAGCAGTACTTC.

V and J are TRBV28 and TRBJ2-7, with TRBD1 matching over 9 bases. Germline loops: CDR1 MDHEN, CDR2 SYDVKM. Trimming at V came to 8 bases and at J to 2 bases, leaving 10 bases not matched to a gene. The CDR3 runs to 15 residues. CDR3 bases: TGTGCCAGCGAGACCGGACAGGGGCTAACCTACGAGCAGTACTTC. Protein sequence: CASETGQGLTYEQYF. Filled out from reference TRBV28 and TRBJ2-7, the complete variable domain reads DVKVTQSSRYLVKRTGEKVFLECVQDMDHENMFWYRQDPGLGLRLIYFSYDVKMKEKGDIPEGYSVSREKKERFSLILESASTNQTSMYLCASETGQGLTYEQYFGPGTRLTVT.

V is TRBV2 and J is TRBJ2-7; perhaps TRBD1 as D (6 bases). With 6 bases removed from V and 0 bases from J, the gap between germline ends came to 15 bases. The length of the CDR3 is 15 residues. The germline V gene has CDR1 SNHLY and CDR2 FYNNEI. The CDR3 region has the DNA TGTGCCAGCAGCCTAGTACAGGGTCCCTCCTACGAGCAGTACTTC. Translation: CASSLVQGPSYEQYF.

The chain uses TRBV27 and TRBJ2-7, with D tentatively TRBD2 (5 bases). Germline V gene data show CDR1 as MNHEY and CDR2 as SMNVEV (reference sequence). V lost 6 bases and J lost 0, with 12 bases in between. The CDR3 covers 14 residues. CDR3 sequence: CASRREGFSYEQYF. Here the CDR3 DNA reads TGTGCCAGCAGACGAGAGGGCTTCTCCTACGAGCAGTACTTC.

The gene calls are TRBV5-1 and TRBJ1-1; possible D gene TRBD1, 5 bases. V lost 4 bases and J lost 5, with 18 bases in between. Germline lookup yields CDR1 SGHRS and CDR2 YFSETQ. The CDR3 extends over 15 amino acids. The CDR3 reads CASSPLGGQDTEAFF. The CDR3 DNA reads as TGCGCCAGCAGCCCGCTCGGGGGTCAGGATACTGAAGCTTTCTTT.

This clone was detected only once. The rearrangement links TRBV27 to TRBJ2-2, with 10 bases identical to TRBD2. Losses at the gene ends were 5 bases for V and 6 bases for J; bases not matched to a gene: 9. CDR1 and CDR2 (germline): MNHEY, SMNVEV (reference sequence). CDR3 size: 16 residues. CDR3 loop: CASSPTAGGPAGELFF. CDR3 DNA: TGTGCCAGCAGTCCAACAGCGGGGGGGCCAGCCGGGGAGCTGTTTTTT.

This rearrangement joins TRBV4-1 to TRBJ2-3; 9 bases are shared with TRBD2. V gave up 1 base and J gave up 2 bases; unmatched junction bases: 7. Germline values: CDR1 MGHRA, CDR2 YSYEKL. This CDR3 comprises 17 residues. The chain's CDR3 is CASSQVCCGGATDTQYF. The CDR3 nucleotides are TGCGCCAGCAGCCAAGTATGTTGCGGGGGGGCCACAGATACGCAGTATTTT.

This clone was counted between two and nine times. One end of the junction does not line up with germline, which may come from a read error. The chain has TRBV7-7 and TRBJ2-5, with a tentative D call TRBD2 (6 bases). The CDR3 totals 14 residues. Germline CDR1 and CDR2: SSHAT and FNYEAQ (reference sequence). CDR3 residues: CASSLAVRGETQYF. The CDR3 DNA is TGTGCTAGCAGCTTAGCGGTCCGAGGGGAGACCCAGTACTTC.

The V and J genes are TRBV5-5 and TRBJ2-5; the match to TRBD1 covers 7 bases. This CDR3 contains 15 residues. Germline V gene sequence: CDR1 SGHKS, CDR2 YYEKEE (reference sequence). V trimming: 2 bases; J trimming: 3 bases; junction bases outside the gene matches: 7. CDR3 sequence: CASSFPGQGEETQYF. The CDR3 DNA reads as TGTGCCAGCAGCTTCCCAGGGCAGGGGGAAGAGACCCAGTACTTC.

V is TRBV5-1 and J is TRBJ1-1; 10 positions match TRBD1. The CDR3 has 15 residues. Germline V gives CDR1 SGHRS, CDR2 YFSETQ. The V gene end was trimmed by 5 bases and the J gene end by 8 bases; junction bases not matched to a gene: 12. CDR3 DNA sequence: TGCGCCAGCAGTTCCCCGGGACAGGGGATTGCAGAAGCTTTCTTT. This gives the protein CASSSPGQGIAEAFF.

The V gene is TRBV7-9, the J gene TRBJ2-2, with no clear D. V lost 1 base and J lost 0, with 9 bases in between. The CDR3 has 16 residues. CDR1 SEHNR and CDR2 FQNEAQ come from the germline V gene (reference sequence). The CDR3 spells CASSLGVYANTGELFF. DNA of the CDR3: TGTGCCAGCAGCTTAGGAGTTTACGCGAACACCGGGGAGCTGTTTTTT.

The J gene is TRBJ1-5, the V gene TRBV4-1; D is perhaps TRBD1 (6 bases). The V gene's germline CDR1 is MGHRA and CDR2 YSYEKL. The V and J ends lost 3 bases and 4 bases respectively, with 13 bases between them. The CDR3 runs 15 residues. The CDR3 here is CASSHSDSINQPQHF. The CDR3 coding sequence is TGCGCCAGCAGCCATTCGGACAGCATTAATCAGCCCCAGCATTTT.

The chain uses TRBV5-4 and TRBJ2-1; perhaps TRBD1 as D (5 bases). The germline CDR1 and CDR2 sequences are SGHNT and YYREEE (reference sequence). Trimming cost V 4 bases and J 8 bases, with 13 bases left between them. The CDR3 sequence is 13 residues long. The CDR3 is CASSRVWGHEQFF. The CDR3 nucleotides are TGTGCCAGCAGCCGGGTTTGGGGCCATGAGCAGTTCTTC.

The chain has TRBV9 and TRBJ2-1, with TRBD1 matching 11 bases. CDR1 is SGDLS and CDR2 is YYNGEE in the germline V gene. The CDR3 runs to 15 residues. V dropped 2 bases and J dropped 9; count of bases not matched to a gene: 7. The CDR3 DNA reads TGTGCCAGCAGCGTCCATCGGACAGGGGGCAGTGAGCAGTTCTTC. Translating it yields CASSVHRTGGSEQFF.

The CDR3 region is CASSLEYQSNTEAFF. The CDR3 bases are TGTGCCAGCAGCTTGGAATACCAGTCGAACACTGAAGCTTTCTTT. The rearrangement joins TRBV5-4 to TRBJ1-1; D gene uncertain. Germline lookup yields CDR1 SGHNT and CDR2 YYREEE (reference sequence). The length of the CDR3 is 15 residues. Trimming stripped 0 bases from V and 1 base from J, with 10 bases between.